The rows below give T cell receptor beta chains drawn from one sample of a study of persistence of HIV-infected CD4 T cells. TCRdb's table, derived via immunoSEQ multiplex PCR, lists solely in-frame clones and lacks some. The profile shows approximately 36,000 clones, 85% to 90% of them singletons. These receptors' targets are unknown. Specimen: cultured CD4+ T cells from PBMCs, collected from a patient who received antiretroviral therapy. These receptors were taken from an adult with HIV. The donor label of this sample is uncertain. Both conserved end residues are part of each CDR3. The D gene is left open where the match is weak. Clone size is given for some rows only: seen once, a few or many times, or a class if the clone is expanded.

cdr3_nt: TGTGCCAGCAGCTCCAGGGGGCTTGGCACTGAAGCTTTCTTT; cdr3_aa: CASSSRGLGTEAFF; d_call: TRBD1; clone_size: .; j_call: TRBJ1-1; v_call: TRBV14
cdr3_nt: TGTGCCAGCAGTTTTCAGGCGGGCCCTAATGAAAAACTGTTTTTT; cdr3_aa: CASSFQAGPNEKLFF; d_call: .; clone_size: .; j_call: TRBJ1-4; v_call: TRBV28
cdr3_nt: TGCGCCAGCAGCTTGGAGTTAGCGGGGGCTCCAAGCTCCTACGAGCAGTACTTC; cdr3_aa: CASSLELAGAPSSYEQYF; d_call: TRBD2; clone_size: .; j_call: TRBJ2-7; v_call: TRBV5-1
cdr3_nt: TGTGCCAGCAGTTCCGACAGCTACGAGCAGTACTTC; cdr3_aa: CASSSDSYEQYF; d_call: .; clone_size: .; j_call: TRBJ2-7; v_call: TRBV2
cdr3_nt: TGTGCCAGCAGCCTGGGACCTGAGCAGTACTTC; cdr3_aa: CASSLGPEQYF; d_call: .; clone_size: .; j_call: TRBJ2-7; v_call: TRBV2
cdr3_nt: TGTGCCAGCAGATGGTGGCAGGACCTCCACTTT; cdr3_aa: CASRWWQDLHF; d_call: .; clone_size: .; j_call: TRBJ1-6; v_call: TRBV6-5
cdr3_nt: TGTGCCAGCAGTCCCCGAGGACAGAGCTCTGGAAACACCATATATTTT; cdr3_aa: CASSPRGQSSGNTIYF; d_call: .; clone_size: .; j_call: TRBJ1-3; v_call: TRBV6-6
cdr3_nt: TGTGCCAGCGGGGGGGCCGAAGATACGCAGTATTTT; cdr3_aa: CASGGAEDTQYF; d_call: .; clone_size: .; j_call: TRBJ2-3; v_call: TRBV7-2
cdr3_nt: TGTGCCAGCAGCCAAGGATTTAGCACAGATACGCAGTATTTT; cdr3_aa: CASSQGFSTDTQYF; d_call: .; clone_size: .; j_call: TRBJ2-3; v_call: TRBV14
cdr3_nt: TGTGCCACCCGACTAGCGGCCACCGGGGAGCTGTTTTTT; cdr3_aa: CATRLAATGELFF; d_call: TRBD2; clone_size: .; j_call: TRBJ2-2; v_call: TRBV2
cdr3_nt: TGTGCCACCAGCAGAGGGCTGGGGGGCGGTGAAAAACTGTTTTTT; cdr3_aa: CATSRGLGGGEKLFF; d_call: .; clone_size: .; j_call: TRBJ1-4; v_call: TRBV15
cdr3_nt: TGTGCCAGCAGCTACTCCGGGACAGAGAACACTGAAGCTTTCTTT; cdr3_aa: CASSYSGTENTEAFF; d_call: TRBD1; clone_size: .; j_call: TRBJ1-1; v_call: TRBV7-2
cdr3_nt: TGTGCCAGTAGCTTATGGACAGATAGCAATCAGCCCCAGCATTTT; cdr3_aa: CASSLWTDSNQPQHF; d_call: .; clone_size: .; j_call: TRBJ1-5; v_call: TRBV19
cdr3_nt: TGTGCCAGCAGTTTGTCAATACCCAATGAGCAGTTCTTC; cdr3_aa: CASSLSIPNEQFF; d_call: .; clone_size: .; j_call: TRBJ2-1; v_call: TRBV6-5
cdr3_nt: TGTGCCAGCAGCACCCACCGGGGAGGGGACCCCGGGGCAGATACGCAGTATTTT; cdr3_aa: CASSTHRGGDPGADTQYF; d_call: TRBD2; clone_size: .; j_call: TRBJ2-3; v_call: TRBV9
cdr3_nt: TGTGCCAGCAGCCAAGAAAGGAACAGGGGAAGCTCCTACAATGAGCAGTTCTTC; cdr3_aa: CASSQERNRGSSYNEQFF; d_call: TRBD1; clone_size: once; j_call: TRBJ2-1; v_call: TRBV3-1/TRBV3-2
cdr3_nt: TGTGCCAGCACCAGGGACAGGGCTGGGAATGAGCAGTTCTTC; cdr3_aa: CASTRDRAGNEQFF; d_call: TRBD1; clone_size: once; j_call: TRBJ2-1; v_call: TRBV5-4
cdr3_nt: TGCGCCAGCAGCACTCAGGGGGCGTCCGTGCAGTACTTC; cdr3_aa: CASSTQGASVQYF; d_call: TRBD1; clone_size: .; j_call: TRBJ2-7; v_call: TRBV5-1
cdr3_nt: TGTGCCAGCAGTGAATCCACGCGGGAGCAGTACTTC; cdr3_aa: CASSESTREQYF; d_call: .; clone_size: .; j_call: TRBJ2-7; v_call: TRBV25-1
cdr3_nt: TGTGCCAGCAGTGTCTGGAGGAACACCGGGGAGCTGTTTTTT; cdr3_aa: CASSVWRNTGELFF; d_call: .; clone_size: .; j_call: TRBJ2-2; v_call: TRBV2
cdr3_nt: TGTGCCAGCAGTTTTGGGGGGAGCACAGATACGCAGTATTTT; cdr3_aa: CASSFGGSTDTQYF; d_call: .; clone_size: .; j_call: TRBJ2-3; v_call: TRBV28
cdr3_nt: TGTGCCAGCAGTCTGGGTGGCAGGGGCCGGCTCAATGAGCAGTTCTTC; cdr3_aa: CASSLGGRGRLNEQFF; d_call: .; clone_size: .; j_call: TRBJ2-1; v_call: TRBV25-1
cdr3_nt: TGTGCCAGCAGCTCCGGGACAGGGACACGAGATACGCAGTATTTT; cdr3_aa: CASSSGTGTRDTQYF; d_call: TRBD1; clone_size: .; j_call: TRBJ2-3; v_call: TRBV28
cdr3_nt: TGCGCCAGCAGTTTTATCCCTGGACTAGCTAAGGGGACCCAGTACTTC; cdr3_aa: CASSFIPGLAKGTQYF; d_call: TRBD2; clone_size: .; j_call: TRBJ2-5; v_call: TRBV5-1
cdr3_nt: TGCGCCAGCAGCCCCGGACAGGAGAACTATGGCTACACCTTC; cdr3_aa: CASSPGQENYGYTF; d_call: TRBD1; clone_size: few; j_call: TRBJ1-2; v_call: TRBV5-1
cdr3_nt: TGTGCCATCAGTGAGCGGACGGAGTCCTACGAGCAGTACTTC; cdr3_aa: CAISERTESYEQYF; d_call: .; clone_size: .; j_call: TRBJ2-7; v_call: TRBV10-3
cdr3_nt: TGTGCCAGCTCACCTGGGACAGGGGGCTACGAGCAGTACTTC; cdr3_aa: CASSPGTGGYEQYF; d_call: TRBD1; clone_size: .; j_call: TRBJ2-7; v_call: TRBV18
cdr3_nt: TGTGCCAGCAGCCCTCGTGGAGCGGGGGTGGATACGCAGTATTTT; cdr3_aa: CASSPRGAGVDTQYF; d_call: TRBD2; clone_size: .; j_call: TRBJ2-3; v_call: TRBV9
cdr3_nt: TGTGCCAGCAGGGAGGGGGCTAGGGGCTACACCTTC; cdr3_aa: CASREGARGYTF; d_call: TRBD1; clone_size: few; j_call: TRBJ1-2; v_call: TRBV2
cdr3_nt: TGTGCCAGCCCCGGGGGCCCCCAGGATACGCAGTATTTT; cdr3_aa: CASPGGPQDTQYF; d_call: .; clone_size: .; j_call: TRBJ2-3; v_call: TRBV3-1/TRBV3-2